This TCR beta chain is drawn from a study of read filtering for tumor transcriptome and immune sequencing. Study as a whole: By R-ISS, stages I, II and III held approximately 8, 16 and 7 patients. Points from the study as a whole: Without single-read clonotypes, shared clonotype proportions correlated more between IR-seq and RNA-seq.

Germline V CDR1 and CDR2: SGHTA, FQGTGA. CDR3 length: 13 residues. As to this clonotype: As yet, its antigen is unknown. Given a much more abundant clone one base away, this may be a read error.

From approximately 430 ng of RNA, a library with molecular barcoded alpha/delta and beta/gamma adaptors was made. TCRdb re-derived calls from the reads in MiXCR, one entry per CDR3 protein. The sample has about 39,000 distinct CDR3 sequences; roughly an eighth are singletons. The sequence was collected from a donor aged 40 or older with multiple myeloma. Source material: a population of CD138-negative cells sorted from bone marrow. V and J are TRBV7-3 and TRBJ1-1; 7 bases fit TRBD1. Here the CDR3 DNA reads TGTGCCAGCAGCTTAACGGACAGGACTGAAGCCGTCTTT. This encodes CASSLTDRTEAVF.